This T cell receptor beta chain was captured in a study of cytomegalovirus exposure and HLA in healthy donors listed by TCRdb under 2017. As for the study more broadly: The roughly 700 repertoires of the first cohort and the 120 validation repertoires were produced on the same platform, according to a later analysis. The study aimed to test whether signatures of past pathogen exposure could be identified by cataloging public T cell receptors. Besides the first cohort of some 670 subjects, a separate validation cohort made up of about 120 different subjects was used. To predict cytomegalovirus infection status, the study brought together high-throughput TCR immunosequencing, statistical association of individual TCRs with disease status, and machine learning. Broader findings and caveats from the paper: It was suggested by the authors that the approach could potentially be generalized to other disease states and immunological phenotypes. In a later analysis, TCRs clustered in the first cohort were found to also tend to co-occur in the approximately 120 validation repertoires, with approximately 95% of cluster scores above 0. In vitro tests confirmed that a few of the cytomegalovirus-associated TCR beta chains recognize cytomegalovirus antigens. A total of 150 to 200 TCR beta chains were listed by the study as associated with cytomegalovirus. Most TCR sequences were observed very rarely across donors, whereas some public TCRs were present in many individuals. The classifier was reported to diagnose cytomegalovirus status with high specificity and sensitivity in both the original cohort and the validation cohort. A later analysis had no HLA typing for the validation cohort, so co-occurrence there was scored across all 110 or so repertoires.

The donors belonged to the validation cohort of over a hundred subjects, which was separate from the roughly 700-subject first cohort. Trimming costs V 8 bases and J 3 bases, and their ends lie 14 bases apart. From cysteine to phenylalanine, the CDR3 is 13 amino acids long. This entry keeps only the CDR3 DNA: 39 bases, framed from base 1. From a lookup of the germline V gene, CDR1 and CDR2 are MNHNS and SASEGT. In regard to this clone: Its antigen target is currently unknown. Qualities for individual bases were not recorded, and no much larger clone is one base off.

The library was produced with the immunoSEQ multiplex PCR assay. As for the original processing: A statistical classification framework was built to diagnose cytomegalovirus status from the catalog of TCR beta chain sequences. This immuneACCESS table, as held by TCRdb, lists in-frame sequences with V and J called but not all clones. Of the missing ones, under half trace to an unresolved V gene in checked studies; the others have no known cause. The V and J calls and clone size are taken from that table; D and trimming were inferred from the DNA. This sample lists 100,000 to 150,000 clones; 85% to 90% were detected once. The top ten clonotypes cover around 1.1% of the sample.

This clonotype was sampled from a woman aged 18 to 35 in good health and CMV-seronegative. The chain is made from TRBV6-1 and TRBJ2-7; too little of a D gene remains to name it. The sample taken for sequencing was PBMCs. Here is the DNA: TGTGCCAGCCGGAACAGTGAAGTCTACGAGCAGTACTTC. This translates into CASRNSEVYEQYF.